Included here is one T cell receptor beta chain sequence, with context. Its target is unknown. Some clones are missing from TCRdb's copy, which holds only in-frame ones; the method was immunoSEQ multiplex PCR. The repertoire has approximately 450,000 clones, 80% to 95% of them found once; the top ten carry 12%. CDR1 KGHDR and CDR2 SFDVKD come from the germline V gene. Trimming cost V 5 bases and J 3 bases; bases outside gene matches: 3. This CDR3 is built from 14 residues. This specimen belongs to a study of Ad26.COV2.S vaccination and SARS-CoV-2 variants. Study observations and caveats: Placebo recipients had lower spike-specific TCR breadth than vaccine recipients.

Treatment given: over 15 received Ad26.COV2.S at low or high dose, single or two shots; roughly five received placebo; per-sample allocation not given. On day 63 after the first injection, vaccine and placebo recipients gave samples. The sample came from a Boston adult aged 18-55 years. The receptor comes from a person between 18 and 60 years old who received the Ad26.COV2.S COVID-19 vaccine or a placebo. The V call is TRBV24-1, the J call TRBJ2-3; 8 nucleotides align to TRBD2. The sequenced sample was peripheral blood, obtained in a trial of Ad26.COV2.S vaccine versus placebo. This chain's CDR3 is CATSGAGETDTQYF. CDR3 coding DNA: TGTGCCACCAGTGGAGCGGGAGAGACAGATACGCAGTATTTT.